Below are 5 T cell receptor beta chains sequenced from a single sample in a study of tumor-infiltrating lymphocytes in localized non-small cell lung cancer. Libraries were prepared by immunoSEQ multiplex PCR; TCRdb keeps only in-frame clonotypes and omits some of them. Among about 23,000 clones listed, 69% were seen once. Sequenced input: lung tumor tissue. The receptor source for this set is a human donor with non-small cell lung cancer.

This chain uses TRBV9 with TRBJ2-7; a possible D gene is TRBD1 (6 bases). CDR3 length equals 13 residues. Per the germline V gene, CDR1 is SGDLS and CDR2 is YYNGEE. Trimming shortened V by 0 bases and J by 7 bases, and 11 bases separated the two germline ends. The CDR3 region is CASSVDQGREQYF. Written as DNA, the CDR3 is TGTGCCAGCAGCGTAGATCAGGGGCGGGAGCAGTACTTC.

This sequence joins TRBV7-2 and TRBJ1-5; no clear D. V lost 2 bases to trimming and J lost 2 bases, with 10 bases between them. Germline V CDR1 and CDR2: SGHTA, FQGNSA. The CDR3 totals 15 residues. The chain's CDR3 is CASSLSPGGNQPQHF. Written as DNA, the CDR3 is TGTGCCAGCAGCTTATCCCCCGGCGGCAATCAGCCCCAGCATTTT. Together with reference TRBV7-2 and TRBJ1-5, the CDR3 gives the full variable domain: GAGVSQSPSNKVTEKGKDVELRCDPISGHTALYWYRQSLGQGLEFLIYFQGNSAPDKSGLPSDRFSAERTGGSVSTLTIQRTQQEDSAVYLCASSLSPGGNQPQHFGDGTRLSIL.

In DNA, the CDR3 is TGTGCCTGGAGTCAGGGGTGGACAGCCCAAGAGACCCAGTACTTC. It is translated as CAWSQGWTAQETQYF. V is TRBV30 and J is TRBJ2-5, with D tentatively TRBD1 (6 bases). V dropped 2 bases and J dropped 1 base, with 14 bases sitting between them. CDR3 size: 15 residues. The germline V gene encodes CDR1 GTSNPN and CDR2 SVGIG (reference sequence).

The gene calls are TRBV21-1 and TRBJ2-5. TRBV21-1 represents a pseudogene. CDR3 length: 15 residues. CDR3 DNA: TGTGCCAGCAGGGACGAAATCGGAACTCAAGAGACCCAGTACTTC. It specifies CASRDEIGTQETQYF.

The chain recombines TRBV10-2 with TRBJ2-3; maybe TRBD2 (5 bases). V dropped 0 bases and J dropped 0 bases, with 19 bases sitting between them. The CDR3 totals 19 residues. The germline V gene encodes CDR1 WSHSY and CDR2 SAAADI. In nucleotides, the CDR3 is TGCGCCAGCAGTGAGTCCGGGGTCGCGAGAGCATCTAGCACAGATACGCAGTATTTT. Translation: CASSESGVARASSTDTQYF.